This T cell receptor (beta chain) was obtained from a study of blood T cells in healthy people across ages. Study-wide results and limits: Age showed a roughly linear inverse relationship with TCR beta diversity per million T cells. Estimates of total diversity, which came from one million sequenced T cells, were considered to be underestimates.

Isolation per sample recovered at least 6 million PBMCs. At least ten counts were recorded for this clonotype. What it binds is unknown. It was with a sample-barcoded 5' primer and a J-beta primer mix that a second PCR of roughly 7 to 12 cycles was run. Template switching added a 12-random-nucleotide identifier to every cDNA molecule. TCRdb re-derived calls from the 5' RACE reads in MiXCR, one entry per CDR3 protein. The sample lists over a million distinct CDR3 sequences, around 45% occurring once. This TCR was sampled from an older woman in good health. Sequencing was carried out using blood.

The CDR3 coding sequence is TGTGCCAGCAGCATTAGTTTTGGGACAGATACGCAGTATTTT. Translation gives CASSISFGTDTQYF. The chain recombines TRBV11-2 with TRBJ2-3; no firm D call. This CDR3 has 14 amino acids. Germline-derived CDR1 and CDR2 are SGHAT and FQNNGV. V was clipped by 5 bases and J by 3 bases, with 12 bases between them.